This T cell receptor (beta chain) stems from a study of blood T cell repertoires in COVID-19. Study as a whole: Samples taken during acute and convalescent COVID-19 were collected in the United States, Italy and Spain. T cells, B-cell-depleted T cells, or PBMCs provided the cDNA or gDNA that served as material.

The CDR3 length is 21 residues. Authors' data handling: Estimated nucleated cell counts came from reference gene primer amplification. Measured with immunoSEQ multiplex PCR; TCRdb has only the in-frame clones, and not every one. That table is the source of V, J and clone size, and D and trimming were worked out from the DNA. The repertoire has around 70,000 clones, more than 65% of them found once; the top ten carry around 9.4%. Sequencing was performed on peripheral blood. The J gene is TRBJ2-1, the V gene TRBV21-1; TRBD2 was called by the table and not checked on the DNA. TRBV21-1 is termed a pseudogene. The receptor was derived from a woman aged 45-60 years with acute or convalescent COVID-19. The CDR3, as DNA: TGTGCCAGCAGCAGAATTGCCTGCGGGACTAGCGGGGAATACACCTACAATGAGCAGTTCTTC. Translated: CASSRIACGTSGEYTYNEQFF.